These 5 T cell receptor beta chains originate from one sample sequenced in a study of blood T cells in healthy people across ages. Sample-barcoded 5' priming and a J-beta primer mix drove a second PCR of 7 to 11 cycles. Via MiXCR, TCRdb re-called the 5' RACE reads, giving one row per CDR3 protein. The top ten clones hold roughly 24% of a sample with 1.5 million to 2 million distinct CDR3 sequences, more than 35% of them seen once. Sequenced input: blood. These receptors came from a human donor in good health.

The CDR3 protein is CASSSQSRQGETQYF. The CDR3 nucleotides are TGTGCCAGCAGCTCGCAGAGCCGACAGGGAGAGACCCAGTACTTC. The rearrangement uses TRBV11-1 and TRBJ2-5, with TRBD1 matching 7 bases. The J segment lost 4 bases and the V segment lost 4 bases, leaving 9 bases of the junction unmatched. Germline V CDR1 and CDR2: SGHAT, FQDESV (reference sequence). The CDR3 totals 15 residues.

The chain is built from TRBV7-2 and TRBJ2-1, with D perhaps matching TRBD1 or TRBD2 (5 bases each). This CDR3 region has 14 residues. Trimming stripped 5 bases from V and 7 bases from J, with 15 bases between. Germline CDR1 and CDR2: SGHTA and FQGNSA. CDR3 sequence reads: CASSPTGAQNEQFF. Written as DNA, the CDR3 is TGTGCCAGCAGCCCCACCGGGGCTCAAAATGAGCAGTTCTTC.

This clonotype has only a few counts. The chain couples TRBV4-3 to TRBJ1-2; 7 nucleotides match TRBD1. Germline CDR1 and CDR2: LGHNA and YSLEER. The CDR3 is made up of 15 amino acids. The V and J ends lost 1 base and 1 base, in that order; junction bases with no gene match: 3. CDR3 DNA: TGCGCCAGCAGCCAAGTTCAGGGGGGTAACTATGGCTACACCTTC. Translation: CASSQVQGGNYGYTF.

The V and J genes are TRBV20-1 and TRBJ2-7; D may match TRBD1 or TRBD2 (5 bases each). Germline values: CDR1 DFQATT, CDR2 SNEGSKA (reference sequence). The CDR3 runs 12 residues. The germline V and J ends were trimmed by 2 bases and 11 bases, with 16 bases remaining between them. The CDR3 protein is CSARIFGGSEYF. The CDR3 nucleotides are TGCAGTGCTAGAATTTTTGGGGGATCGGAGTACTTC.

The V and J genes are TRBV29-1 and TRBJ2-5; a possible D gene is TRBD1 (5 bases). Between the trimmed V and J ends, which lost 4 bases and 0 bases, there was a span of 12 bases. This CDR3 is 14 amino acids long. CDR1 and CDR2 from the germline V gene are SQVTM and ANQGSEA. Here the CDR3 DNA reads TGCAGCGTTGGGGGCCGTTTGTACCAAGAGACCCAGTACTTC. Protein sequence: CSVGGRLYQETQYF.